This T cell receptor (beta chain) was captured in a study of neurological immune-mediated disorders. Per germline, CDR1 MNHEY and CDR2 SMNVEV (reference sequence). Trimming shortened V by 6 bases and J by 6 bases, and 12 bases separated the two germline ends. The CDR3 consists of 13 residues. The cell input for sorted libraries was some 1 million, and those cells were CD4+ or CD8+ T cells. The cDNA was generated through 5'RACE incorporating 10-nucleotide random UMIs. In TCRdb, the 5' RACE reads were re-called with MiXCR into one record per CDR3 protein. The profile shows some 47,000 distinct CDR3 sequences, roughly 6% of them singletons.

The chain links TRBV27 to TRBJ1-5; tentatively, D is TRBD1 (5 bases). The clonotype originates from a woman aged 35 to 49 in good health. The sample was CD4+ T cells from blood. The CDR3 sequence: CASRGDSAQPQHF. The DNA of the CDR3 is TGTGCCAGCAGGGGCGACAGCGCTCAGCCCCAGCATTTT.